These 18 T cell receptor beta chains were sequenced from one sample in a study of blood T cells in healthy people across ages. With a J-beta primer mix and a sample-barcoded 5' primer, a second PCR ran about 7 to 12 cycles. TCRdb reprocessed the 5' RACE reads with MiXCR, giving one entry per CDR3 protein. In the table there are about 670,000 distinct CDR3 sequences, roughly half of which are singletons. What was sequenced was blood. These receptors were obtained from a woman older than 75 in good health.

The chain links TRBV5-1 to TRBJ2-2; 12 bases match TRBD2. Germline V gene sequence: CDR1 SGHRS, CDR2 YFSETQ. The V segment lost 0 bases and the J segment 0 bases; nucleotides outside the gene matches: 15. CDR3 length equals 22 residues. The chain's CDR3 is CASSLDRLAGGLLSANTGELFF. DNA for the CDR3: TGCGCCAGCAGCTTGGATCGGCTAGCGGGAGGGCTACTTAGCGCGAACACCGGGGAGCTGTTTTTT.

CDR3 residues: CASNRGGTGELFF. The CDR3 DNA is TGTGCCAGCAACAGGGGTGGTACCGGGGAGCTGTTTTTT. The chain joins TRBV2 to TRBJ2-2; 7 nucleotides align to TRBD1. After removal of 7 bases from V and 5 bases from J, the junction contained 4 bases not matched to a gene. The CDR3 length is 13 residues. Germline V CDR1 and CDR2: SNHLY, FYNNEI.

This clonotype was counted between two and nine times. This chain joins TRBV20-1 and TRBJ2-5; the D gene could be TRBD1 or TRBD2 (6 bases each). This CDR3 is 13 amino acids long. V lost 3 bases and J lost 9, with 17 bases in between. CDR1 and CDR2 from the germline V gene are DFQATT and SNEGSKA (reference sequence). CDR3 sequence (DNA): TGCAGTGCTAGGTTGGGGGGCGCTTCGGCCCAGTACTTC. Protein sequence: CSARLGGASAQYF.

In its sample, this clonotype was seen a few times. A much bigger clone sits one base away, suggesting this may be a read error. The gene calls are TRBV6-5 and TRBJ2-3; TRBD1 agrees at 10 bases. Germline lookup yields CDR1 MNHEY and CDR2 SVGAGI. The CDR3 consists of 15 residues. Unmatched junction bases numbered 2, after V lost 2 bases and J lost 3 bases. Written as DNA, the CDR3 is TGTGCCAGCAGTTACGCGGGACAGGGGACAGATACGCAGTATTTT. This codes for CASSYAGQGTDTQYF.

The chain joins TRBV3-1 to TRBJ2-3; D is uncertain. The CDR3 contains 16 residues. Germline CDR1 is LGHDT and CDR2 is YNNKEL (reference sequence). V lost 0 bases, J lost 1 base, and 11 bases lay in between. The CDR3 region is CASSQDPSSRTDTQYF. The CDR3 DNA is TGTGCCAGCAGCCAAGATCCTAGTAGCCGCACAGATACGCAGTATTTT.

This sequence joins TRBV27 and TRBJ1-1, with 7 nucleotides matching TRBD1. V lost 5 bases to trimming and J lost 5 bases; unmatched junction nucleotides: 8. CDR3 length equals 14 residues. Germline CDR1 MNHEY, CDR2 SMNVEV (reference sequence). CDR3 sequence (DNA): TGTGCCAGCAGTCAGACAGGGCCAAGGACTGAAGCTTTCTTT. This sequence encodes CASSQTGPRTEAFF.

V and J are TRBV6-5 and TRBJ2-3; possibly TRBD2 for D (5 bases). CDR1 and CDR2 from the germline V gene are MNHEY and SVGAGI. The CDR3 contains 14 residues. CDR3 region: CTTRARLNTDTQYF. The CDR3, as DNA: TGTACCACGAGGGCACGACTGAACACAGATACGCAGTATTTT.

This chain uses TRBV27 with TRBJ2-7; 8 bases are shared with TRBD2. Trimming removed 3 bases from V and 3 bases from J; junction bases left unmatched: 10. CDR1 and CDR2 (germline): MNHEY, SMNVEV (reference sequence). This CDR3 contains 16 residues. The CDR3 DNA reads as TGTGCCAGCAGTTTGCTCGGGCGGGGGGACCACTACGAGCAGTACTTC. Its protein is CASSLLGRGDHYEQYF.

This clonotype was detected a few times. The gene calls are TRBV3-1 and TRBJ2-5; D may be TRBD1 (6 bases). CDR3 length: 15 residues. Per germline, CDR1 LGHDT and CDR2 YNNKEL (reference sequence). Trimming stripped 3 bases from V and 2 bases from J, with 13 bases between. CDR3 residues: CASSHPGTRQETQYF. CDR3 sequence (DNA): TGTGCCAGCAGCCATCCCGGGACAAGACAAGAGACCCAGTACTTC.

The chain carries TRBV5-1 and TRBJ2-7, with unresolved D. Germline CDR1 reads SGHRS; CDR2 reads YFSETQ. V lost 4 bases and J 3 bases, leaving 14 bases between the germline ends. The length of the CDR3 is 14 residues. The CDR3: CASSLTEINYEQYF. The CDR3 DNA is TGCGCCAGCAGCCTTACAGAGATCAACTACGAGCAGTACTTC.

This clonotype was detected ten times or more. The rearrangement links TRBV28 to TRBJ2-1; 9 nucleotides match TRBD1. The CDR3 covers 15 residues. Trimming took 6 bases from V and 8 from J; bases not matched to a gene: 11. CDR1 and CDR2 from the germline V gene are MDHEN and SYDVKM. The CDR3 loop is CASRLGQGNRDEQFF. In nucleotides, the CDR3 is TGTGCCAGCAGGCTCGGACAGGGGAATAGGGATGAGCAGTTCTTC.

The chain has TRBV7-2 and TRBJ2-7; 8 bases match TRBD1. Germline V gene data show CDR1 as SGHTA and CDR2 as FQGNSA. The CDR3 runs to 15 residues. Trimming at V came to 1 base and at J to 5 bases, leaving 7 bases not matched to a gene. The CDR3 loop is CASSLDIRGLHEQYF. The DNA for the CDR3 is TGTGCCAGCAGCTTAGATATCAGGGGGCTCCACGAGCAGTACTTC.

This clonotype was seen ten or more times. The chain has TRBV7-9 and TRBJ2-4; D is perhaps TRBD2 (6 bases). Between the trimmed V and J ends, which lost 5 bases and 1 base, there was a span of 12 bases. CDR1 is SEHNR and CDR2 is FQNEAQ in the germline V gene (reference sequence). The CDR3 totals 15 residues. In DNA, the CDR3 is TGTGCCAGCAGCCGACCGGGACTTGCCAAAAACATTCAGTACTTC. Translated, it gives CASSRPGLAKNIQYF. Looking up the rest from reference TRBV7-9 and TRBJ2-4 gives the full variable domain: DTGVSQNPRHKITKRGQNVTFRCDPISEHNRLYWYRQTLGQGPEFLTYFQNEAQLEKSRLLSDRFSAERPKGSFSTLEIQRTEQGDSAMYLCASSRPGLAKNIQYFGAGTRLSVL.

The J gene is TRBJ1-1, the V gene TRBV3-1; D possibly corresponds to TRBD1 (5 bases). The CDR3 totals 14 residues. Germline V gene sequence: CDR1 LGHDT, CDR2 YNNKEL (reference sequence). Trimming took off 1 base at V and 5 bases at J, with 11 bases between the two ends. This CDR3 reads CASSQGRGRTEAFF. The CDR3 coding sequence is TGTGCCAGCAGCCAAGGTAGGGGCCGTACTGAAGCTTTCTTT.

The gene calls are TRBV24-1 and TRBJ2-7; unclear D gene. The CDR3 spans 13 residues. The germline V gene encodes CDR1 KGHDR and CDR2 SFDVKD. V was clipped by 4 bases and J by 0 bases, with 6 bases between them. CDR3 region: CATSEPNSYEQYF. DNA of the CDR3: TGTGCCACCAGTGAACCGAACTCCTACGAGCAGTACTTC.

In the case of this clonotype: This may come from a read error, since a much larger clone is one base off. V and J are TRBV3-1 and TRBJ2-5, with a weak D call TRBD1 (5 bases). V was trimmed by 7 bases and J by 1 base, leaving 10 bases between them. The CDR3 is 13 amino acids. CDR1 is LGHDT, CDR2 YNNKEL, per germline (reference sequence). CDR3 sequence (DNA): TGTGCCAGCAACGGCAGGGCCCAAGAGACCCAGTACTTC. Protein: CASNGRAQETQYF.

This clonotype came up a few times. The CDR3 loop reads CASSLGSKDEQFF. As DNA, the CDR3 is TGTGCCAGCAGTTTGGGAAGTAAAGATGAGCAGTTCTTC. The chain recombines TRBV27 with TRBJ2-1; D gene unclear. This CDR3 comprises 13 residues. V lost 3 bases, J lost 8 bases, and 11 bases lay in between. CDR1 MNHEY and CDR2 SMNVEV come from the germline V gene (reference sequence).

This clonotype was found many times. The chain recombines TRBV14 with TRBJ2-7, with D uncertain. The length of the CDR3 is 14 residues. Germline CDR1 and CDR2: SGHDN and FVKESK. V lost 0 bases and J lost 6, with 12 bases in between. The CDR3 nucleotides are TGTGCCAGCAGCCAAGATAGGGCACATTCCGAGCAGTACTTC. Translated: CASSQDRAHSEQYF. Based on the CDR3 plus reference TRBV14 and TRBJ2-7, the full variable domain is EAGVTQFPSHSVIEKGQTVTLRCDPISGHDNLYWYRRVMGKEIKFLLHFVKESKQDESGMPNNRFLAERTGGTYSTLKVQPAELEDSGVYFCASSQDRAHSEQYFGPGTRLTVT.